This T cell receptor (beta chain) originates from a study of neurological immune-mediated disorders. Findings of the study overall: For the multiple sclerosis repertoire cluster, an association with any clinical or MRI feature was absent.

V shed 2 bases and J shed 2 bases, with 6 bases lying between them. CDR3 length equals 13 residues. Per the germline V gene, CDR1 is MNHEY and CDR2 is SVGEGT. Preparation of the unsorted libraries drew on 2 million PBMCs stored at -80 C. The making of cDNA relied on 5'RACE with 10-nucleotide random UMIs. TCRdb called the 5' RACE reads again in MiXCR, with one record for every CDR3 protein. The table includes more than 50,000 distinct CDR3 sequences, less than 4% detected once. This clonotype showed up many times. Its antigen is not identified. The sequencing sample was made of PBMCs. This chain joins TRBV6-2 or TRBV6-3 and TRBJ2-5; D remains unclear. The clonotype comes from a woman aged 45-59 years with multiple sclerosis. The CDR3 nucleotides are TGTGCCAGCAGTTACAGTATTCAAGAGACCCAGTACTTC. Protein product: CASSYSIQETQYF.